This TCR beta chain was obtained from a study of blood T cells in healthy people across ages (dated by TCRdb to about 2015). Notes on the research overall: In model experiments, roughly one uniquely barcoded TCR beta cDNA molecule per two T cells was captured by template switching. Donors of different ages were randomly distributed across sequencing lanes to avoid experimental bias. Using deep sequencing normalized with unique cDNA molecular identifiers, the study measured how TCR beta repertoire diversity changes with age. For two donors (one aged 18 to 29 and one aged 80 or older), the study analyzed two additional independent replicas of 1 million unique cDNA reads from the same blood draw. Four age groups were formed from the donors: young (average approximately 15 years), middle-aged (less than 40), aged (more than 55) and long-lived (approximately 80). The investigation overall reported the following: Conclusive comparison of naive and antigen-experienced compartments was prevented by the profiling of bulk unsorted PBMCs. Total diversity estimates from one million sequenced T cells were considered lower bounds and underestimates. Compared with the aged group, more naive CD4+ T cells, fewer expanded clones and increased TCR diversity were shown by the long-lived group, suggesting age selection. There was a strong correlation between observed TCR beta diversity and the percentage of naive T cells measured by flow cytometry. Observed TCR beta diversity per million T cells fell roughly linearly with age, and a significant reduction was already apparent by age around 44. Donor CMV infection status was unknown, potentially confounding age-related changes in expanded clonotypes.

There are a few counts of this clonotype. Its antigen is still unknown. Base quality data are lacking; no much larger clone is found one base away. CDR1 SGHRS and CDR2 YFSETQ were looked up in the germline V gene. V was cut back by 5 bases and J by 3 bases, leaving a gap of 18 bases between them. CDR3 length: 15 amino acids, cysteine to phenylalanine. The DNA shown is the 45-base CDR3, in frame from base 1. The 39 donors, aged about 6 to 95 years, were systemically healthy Caucasian individuals from Russia. About 10 milliliters of peripheral blood were collected from each donor into EDTA-treated Vacutainer tubes. Ficoll-Paque density-gradient centrifugation was used to isolate PBMCs, with at least 7 million obtained per sample. Total RNA was extracted from PBMCs with Trizol reagent, with at least 5 micrograms obtained per sample. The percentages of naive CD45RAhigh/CD27high T cells were determined by flow cytometry on a PBMC aliquot from every donor.

The library was obtained by 5' RACE. TCRdb records Illumina HiSeq 2500 as the sequencer. The second PCR ran for about 7 to 11 cycles and used a J-beta primer mix along with a sample-barcoded 5' primer. A unique molecular identifier was introduced onto each TCR beta cDNA molecule by a template-switch 5' adaptor carrying 12 random nucleotides. Each sample yielded at least 3 million CDR3-containing paired-end reads. First-strand cDNA synthesis was performed from all RNA using the Mint cDNA synthesis kit, with priming by a TRBC-specific oligonucleotide. After uracil-DNA glycosylase treatment, a first 18-cycle PCR used universal primers M1SS and BC2_uni_R on all cDNA. As for the authors' bioinformatics: Each sample was normalized by randomly selecting 1 million high-quality reads, each carrying a distinct molecular identifier. Reads sharing molecular identifiers were discarded rather than binned into consensus sequences. MiTCR, set to a Q25 quality threshold and the strictest error-elimination algorithm, was used for CDR3 identification, clonotype clustering and error correction. Lower-bound total TCR beta diversity was estimated with a nonparametric unseen species model using Euler transformation. TCRdb reran the public reads through fastp at Q25 and MiXCR, keeping productive beta chains. One record per CDR3 amino acid sequence lists the most common genes and DNA. TCRdb, not the authors, supplied the V and J calls. Counted in this sample were 1.6 million or so distinct CDR3 sequences; 30% to 40% of them appeared once. The biggest ten clones account for about 11% of the sample.

The sequence links TRBV5-1 to TRBJ2-7; there is no confident call for the D gene. Input material: blood. The clonotype was recovered from a woman under 40 in good health. The CDR3 loop reads CASSYGGLWDYEQYF. In nucleotide form, the sequence is TGCGCCAGCAGTTACGGCGGCTTATGGGACTACGAGCAGTACTTC.